Presented here are 25 T cell receptor beta chains from one specimen sequenced in a study of post-analysis software for immune sequencing data (dated by TCRdb to between 2015 and 2017). Study-level results and caveats: Roughly 5 TRBV segments, including TRBV5-6, TRBV5-1 and TRBV20-1, were significantly more frequent in patients than controls.

What these receptors recognize is not known. Libraries were built with PCR. TCRdb records Illumina HiSeq 2500 as the sequencer. To reduce PCR and sequencing biases, unique molecular identifiers were built into the TCR beta cDNA libraries. TCRdb ran its own pipeline on the public reads, namely fastp trimming at Q25 and MiXCR clone calling, and kept in-frame beta chains. Every entry covers one CDR3 protein and lists the most common genes and DNA from its rows. This sample holds some 700,000 distinct CDR3 sequences; more than 50% were observed only once. The ten largest clones take up about 11% of the sample. The sample comprised blood. These receptors were taken from a girl between 2 and 10 years old with multiple sclerosis.

The chain uses TRBV20-1 and TRBJ2-3; the match to TRBD2 covers 7 bases. V trimming: 4 bases; J trimming: 3 bases; junction bases outside the gene matches: 7. CDR1 DFQATT and CDR2 SNEGSKA come from the germline V gene (reference sequence). The CDR3 totals 14 residues. The CDR3 region is CSATHERGTDTQYF. CDR3 bases: TGCAGTGCTACTCACGAGCGGGGAACAGATACGCAGTATTTT.

This clonotype has a handful of counts. This chain joins TRBV20-1 and TRBJ2-3; tentative D call: TRBD2 (6 bases). The CDR3 extends over 12 amino acids. Germline-derived CDR1 and CDR2 are DFQATT and SNEGSKA (reference sequence). Trimming took off 3 bases at V and 6 bases at J, with 10 bases between the two ends. CDR3: CSASRGGDTQYF. The CDR3 DNA sequence: TGCAGTGCTAGCCGTGGGGGGGATACGCAGTATTTT.

In the case of this clonotype: The junction shows a germline mismatch at one end, possibly a read error. The chain uses TRBV7-2 and TRBJ2-3; a possible D gene is TRBD1 (5 bases). This CDR3 region has 15 residues. Germline V gene sequence: CDR1 SGHTA, CDR2 FQGNSA. Written as DNA, the CDR3 is TGTGCCAGCAGCCAAGGGGTTTCGACGGCAGATGCGCAGTATTTT. This gives the protein CASSQGVSTADAQYF.

In DNA form, the CDR3 reads TGCGCCAGCAGCCCTGGGACAGGGATAACGGAAGAGACCCAGTACTTC. This translates into CASSPGTGITEETQYF. The chain is built from TRBV5-1 and TRBJ2-5, with 9 positions matching TRBD1. Germline lookup yields CDR1 SGHRS and CDR2 YFSETQ. V shed 4 bases and J 3 bases; nucleotides not matched to a gene: 10. CDR3 length: 16 amino acids. Full variable domain (remainder filled in from reference TRBV5-1 and TRBJ2-5): KAGVTQTPRYLIKTRGQQVTLSCSPISGHRSVSWYQQTPGQGLQFLFEYFSETQRNKGNFPGRFSGRQFSNSRSEMNVSTLELGDSALYLCASSPGTGITEETQYFGPGTRLLVL.

This sequence joins TRBV5-1 and TRBJ2-1; 12 bases map to TRBD2. The V gene's germline CDR1 is SGHRS and CDR2 YFSETQ. With 6 bases clipped from V and 7 bases from J, the junction kept 14 bases outside the gene matches. This CDR3 has 17 residues. This CDR3 is CASNLAILAGGWNEQFF. CDR3 DNA: TGCGCCAGCAACCTTGCCATTCTAGCGGGAGGGTGGAATGAGCAGTTCTTC.

The chain combines TRBV5-1 with TRBJ2-7; D might be TRBD1 or TRBD2, each matching 5 bases. Trimming shortened V by 4 bases and J by 4 bases, and 12 bases separated the two germline ends. Germline V gene lookup returns CDR1 SGHRS and CDR2 YFSETQ. The CDR3 runs 13 residues. CDR3 amino acids: CASSRGREYEQYF. In nucleotides, the CDR3 is TGCGCCAGCAGCCGGGGACGGGAATACGAGCAGTACTTC.

This clonotype was counted between two and nine times. V gene TRBV20-1 combines with J gene TRBJ2-1; no clear D gene. V was shortened by 5 bases and J by 0 bases, with 11 bases between the two germline ends. Germline CDR1 and CDR2: DFQATT and SNEGSKA (reference sequence). There are 14 residues in the CDR3. The CDR3 coding sequence is TGCAGTGCTCAGACCGCGAGCTCCTACAATGAGCAGTTCTTC. This codes for CSAQTASSYNEQFF.

The V call is TRBV20-1, the J call TRBJ2-3; TRBD1 aligns across 7 bases. The CDR3 is 15 amino acids. The ends lost 0 bases at V and 5 bases at J; junction bases unmatched: 8. CDR1 and CDR2 (germline): DFQATT, SNEGSKA (reference sequence). CDR3: CSARDNTGVIDTQYF. Written as DNA, the CDR3 is TGCAGTGCTAGAGATAACACAGGGGTGATAGATACGCAGTATTTT.

The rearrangement links TRBV12-3 or TRBV12-4 to TRBJ1-2; D remains unclear. CDR3 size: 15 residues. Trimming removed 2 bases from V and 3 bases from J, with 13 bases in between. DNA for the CDR3: TGTGCCAGCAGTTTACCCTCATTGCTCGACTATGGCTACACCTTC. Protein: CASSLPSLLDYGYTF.

In this sample, this clonotype turned up a few times. This chain joins TRBV10-3 and TRBJ2-1; 7 positions match TRBD2. The germline gives CDR1 ENHRY, CDR2 SYGVKD. The trim removed 7 bases at V and 1 base at J, leaving 4 bases unmatched. This CDR3 contains 14 residues. As DNA, the CDR3 is TGTGCCATCAAAGGGGAGGGTTCCTACAATGAGCAGTTCTTC. The encoded protein is CAIKGEGSYNEQFF.

This chain uses TRBV5-1 with TRBJ1-5; D ambiguous. Germline lookup yields CDR1 SGHRS and CDR2 YFSETQ. The CDR3 totals 15 residues. The V and J ends lost 5 bases and 3 bases respectively, with 15 bases between them. CDR3: CASSCGSQPNQPQHF. Here the CDR3 DNA reads TGCGCCAGCAGTTGTGGGAGTCAGCCCAATCAGCCCCAGCATTTT.

The sample holds a few counts of this clonotype. The chain combines TRBV18 with TRBJ2-5; 9 nucleotides align to TRBD1. The J call may be in error: the DNA end matches TRBJ2-7 better. This CDR3 comprises 19 residues. From germline, CDR1 is KGHSH and CDR2 LQKENI. CDR3 nucleotide sequence: TGTGCCAGCTCACCACTGCCGGGACAGGGACTTAATATGATCGACGAGCAGTACTTC. Its translation is CASSPLPGQGLNMIDEQYF.

The rearrangement links TRBV2 to TRBJ2-7; 8 bases align to TRBD2. The junction had 8 bases not matched to a gene; V was cut back by 4 bases and J by 3 bases. There are 15 residues in the CDR3. Germline V CDR1 and CDR2: SNHLY, FYNNEI. CDR3 protein: CASSARDGGDYEQYF. DNA of the CDR3: TGTGCCAGCAGTGCGCGGGACGGGGGGGACTACGAGCAGTACTTC.

There are a few counts of this clonotype. The CDR3 bases are TGTGCCAGCAGCCAAAGATTTCAAGAGACCCAGTACTTC. Its protein is CASSQRFQETQYF. This chain connects TRBV4-2 to TRBJ2-5; no definite D call. Germline values: CDR1 LGHNA, CDR2 YNFKEQ. This CDR3 has 13 amino acids. Between the trimmed V and J ends, which lost 2 bases and 2 bases, there was a span of 6 bases.

V is TRBV7-3 and J is TRBJ2-3; the D gene is possibly TRBD1 (6 bases). V was shortened by 6 bases and J by 3 bases, with 10 bases between the two germline ends. CDR1 SGHTA and CDR2 FQGTGA come from the germline V gene. This CDR3 is 13 amino acids long. CDR3: CASRRQETDTQYF. The DNA of the CDR3 is TGTGCCAGCAGACGACAGGAGACAGATACGCAGTATTTT. The whole variable domain, filled in from reference TRBV7-3 and TRBJ2-3, reads GAGVSQTPSNKVTEKGKYVELRCDPISGHTALYWYRQSLGQGPEFLIYFQGTGAADDSGLPNDRFFAVRPEGSVSTLKIQRTERGDSAVYLCASRRQETDTQYFGPGTRLTVL.

The chain carries TRBV27 and TRBJ1-1, with 9 positions matching TRBD1. Germline V gene lookup returns CDR1 MNHEY and CDR2 SMNVEV (reference sequence). J was trimmed by 5 bases and V by 5 bases; bases with no gene match: 9. The CDR3 has 15 residues. For the CDR3, the DNA is TGTGCCAGCAGTGTCACAGGGGGCTCGCGGACTGAAGCTTTCTTT. Residues: CASSVTGGSRTEAFF.

The V and J genes are TRBV5-1 and TRBJ2-1, with TRBD2 matching over 8 bases. Trimming took 2 bases from V and 9 from J; bases not matched to a gene: 10. This CDR3 contains 15 residues. Germline lookup yields CDR1 SGHRS and CDR2 YFSETQ. The CDR3 nucleotides are TGCGCCAGCAGCTTAAACGGGAGGGCCGTAGGTGAGCAGTTCTTC. Amino acids: CASSLNGRAVGEQFF.

This chain links TRBV30 with TRBJ1-2, with D possibly TRBD1 on 5 matching bases. Germline values: CDR1 GTSNPN, CDR2 SVGIG (reference sequence). CDR3 length equals 9 residues. Here the CDR3 reads CAWGDGYTF. CDR3 in DNA: TGTGCTTGGGGGGATGGCTACACCTTC.

The chain combines TRBV10-3 with TRBJ2-7; D remains unclear. Trimming removed 3 bases from V and 4 bases from J, with 10 bases in between. The germline CDR1 and CDR2 sequences are ENHRY and SYGVKD. This CDR3 has 13 amino acids. The CDR3 protein is CAISDFDGYEQYF. In DNA, the CDR3 is TGTGCCATCAGTGATTTCGACGGGTACGAGCAGTACTTC.

To note about this clonotype: An end of the junction does not agree with germline; a read error may underlie this. V is TRBV12-5 and J is TRBJ2-5, with a weak D call TRBD2 (6 bases). The CDR3 is made up of 16 amino acids. Germline CDR1 reads LGHNT; CDR2 reads FRNRAP. In DNA form, the CDR3 reads TGTGCTGGTGGTTTGGTAGGAGGGAGAAGAGAAGAGACCCAGTACTTC. It codes for CAGGLVGGRREETQYF.

This clonotype has a count of ten or more. The chain has TRBV7-3 and TRBJ2-6, with a weak D call TRBD1 (5 bases). The CDR3 is made up of 15 amino acids. V was pared by 4 bases and J by 4 bases, with 11 bases between. CDR1 is SGHTA and CDR2 is FQGTGA in the germline V gene. CDR3 in amino acids: CASSSDSSGANVLTF. CDR3 DNA sequence: TGTGCCAGCAGCTCCGACAGCTCCGGGGCCAACGTCCTGACTTTC.

This sequence joins TRBV4-2 and TRBJ2-3; 11 positions agree with TRBD1. The CDR3 is 14 residues long. The V gene end was trimmed by 4 bases and the J gene end by 5 bases; junction bases not matched to a gene: 2. Germline CDR1 and CDR2: LGHNA and YNFKEQ. This CDR3 reads CASSLDRGQDTQYF. Here the CDR3 DNA reads TGTGCCAGCAGCCTGGACAGGGGGCAAGATACGCAGTATTTT.

The chain recombines TRBV7-4 with TRBJ2-6; no clear D. The germline V gene has CDR1 SGHVT and CDR2 SQSDAQ. The CDR3 runs to 16 residues. Between the trimmed V and J ends, which lost 3 bases and 0 bases, there was a span of 9 bases. The chain's CDR3 is CASSFKASSGANVLTF. Here the CDR3 DNA reads TGTGCCAGCAGCTTTAAGGCGAGCTCTGGGGCCAACGTCCTGACTTTC.

In nucleotides, the CDR3 is TGCGCCAGCAGCTTGGATCCGGGCCCTTCCACCTACGAGCAGTACTTC. Translation gives CASSLDPGPSTYEQYF. The V call is TRBV5-1, the J call TRBJ2-7; D gene ambiguous. Germline CDR1 and CDR2: SGHRS and YFSETQ. The CDR3 covers 16 residues. V was pared by 0 bases and J by 2 bases, with 15 bases between.

CDR3 sequence: CASRNSLAVYYEQYF. The CDR3 DNA follows: TGTGCCAGCAGGAACTCACTAGCGGTTTACTACGAGCAGTACTTC. The chain employs TRBV6-2 or TRBV6-3 and TRBJ2-5, with 8 bases that match TRBD2. With the DNA end fitting TRBJ2-7 better, the J assignment may be wrong. The CDR3 has 15 amino acids. CDR1 and CDR2 (germline): MNHEY, SVGEGT.